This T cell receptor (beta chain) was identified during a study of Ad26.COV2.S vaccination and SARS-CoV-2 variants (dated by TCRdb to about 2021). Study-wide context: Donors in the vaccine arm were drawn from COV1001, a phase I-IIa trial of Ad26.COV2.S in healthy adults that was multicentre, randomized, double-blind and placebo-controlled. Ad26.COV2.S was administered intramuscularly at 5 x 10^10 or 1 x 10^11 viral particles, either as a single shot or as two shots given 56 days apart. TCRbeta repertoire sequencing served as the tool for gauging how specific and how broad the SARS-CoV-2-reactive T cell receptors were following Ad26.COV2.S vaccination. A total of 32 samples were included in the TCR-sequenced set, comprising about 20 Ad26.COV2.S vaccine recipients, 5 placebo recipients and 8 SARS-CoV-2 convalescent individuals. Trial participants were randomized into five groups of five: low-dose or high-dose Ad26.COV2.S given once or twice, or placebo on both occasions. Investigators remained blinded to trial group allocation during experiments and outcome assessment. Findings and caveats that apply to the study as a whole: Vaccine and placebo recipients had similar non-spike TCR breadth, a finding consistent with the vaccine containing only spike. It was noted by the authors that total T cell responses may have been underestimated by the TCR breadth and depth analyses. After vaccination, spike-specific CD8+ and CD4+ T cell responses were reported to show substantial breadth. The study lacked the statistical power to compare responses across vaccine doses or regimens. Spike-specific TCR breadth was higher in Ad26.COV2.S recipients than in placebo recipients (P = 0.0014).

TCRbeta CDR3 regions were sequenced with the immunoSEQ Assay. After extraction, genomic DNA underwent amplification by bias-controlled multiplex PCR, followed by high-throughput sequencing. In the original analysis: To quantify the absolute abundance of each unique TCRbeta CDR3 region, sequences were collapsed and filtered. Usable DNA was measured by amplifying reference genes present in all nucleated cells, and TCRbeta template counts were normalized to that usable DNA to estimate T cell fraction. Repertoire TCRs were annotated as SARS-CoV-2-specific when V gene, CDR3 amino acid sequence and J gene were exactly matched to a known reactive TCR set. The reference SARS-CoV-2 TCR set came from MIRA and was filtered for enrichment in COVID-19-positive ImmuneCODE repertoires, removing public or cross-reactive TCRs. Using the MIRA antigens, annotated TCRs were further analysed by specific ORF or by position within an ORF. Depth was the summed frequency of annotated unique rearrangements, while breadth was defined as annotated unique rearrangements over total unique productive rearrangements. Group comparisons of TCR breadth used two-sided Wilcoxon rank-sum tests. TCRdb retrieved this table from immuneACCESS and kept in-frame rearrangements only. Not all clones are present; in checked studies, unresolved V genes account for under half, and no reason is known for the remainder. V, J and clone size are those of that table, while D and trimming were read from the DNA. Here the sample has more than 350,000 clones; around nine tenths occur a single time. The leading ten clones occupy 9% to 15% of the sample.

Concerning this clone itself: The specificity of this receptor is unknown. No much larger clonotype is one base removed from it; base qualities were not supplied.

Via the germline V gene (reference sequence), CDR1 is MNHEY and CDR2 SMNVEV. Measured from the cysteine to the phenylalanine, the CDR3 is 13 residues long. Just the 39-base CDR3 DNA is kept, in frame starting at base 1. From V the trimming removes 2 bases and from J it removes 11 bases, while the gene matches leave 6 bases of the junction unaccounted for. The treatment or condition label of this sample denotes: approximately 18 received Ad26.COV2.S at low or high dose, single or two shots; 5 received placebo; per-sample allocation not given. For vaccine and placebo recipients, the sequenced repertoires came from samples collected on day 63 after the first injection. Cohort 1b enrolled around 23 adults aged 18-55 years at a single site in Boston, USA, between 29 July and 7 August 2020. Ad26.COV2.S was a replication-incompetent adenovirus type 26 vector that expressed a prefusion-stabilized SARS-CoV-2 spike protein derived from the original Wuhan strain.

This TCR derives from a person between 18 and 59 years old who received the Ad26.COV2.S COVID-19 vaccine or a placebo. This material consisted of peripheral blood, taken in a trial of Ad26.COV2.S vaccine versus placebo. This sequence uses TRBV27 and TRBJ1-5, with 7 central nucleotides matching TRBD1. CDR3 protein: CASSLDAQGAQHF. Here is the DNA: TGTGCCAGCAGTTTAGACGCGCAGGGGGCCCAGCATTTT.